This is a list of T cell receptor beta chains from one sample in a study of blood T cells in healthy people across ages. TCRdb reprocessed the 5' RACE reads via MiXCR and lists one record per CDR3 protein. The sample lists around 780,000 distinct CDR3 sequences; about a quarter were seen once. The sample also formed part of further work on T cells of mothers and their children.

Specimen: blood. The receptors were sampled from a boy aged 10-17 years in good health. CDR3s include the opening cysteine and the closing phenylalanine or tryptophan. Each record gives: clone size, V gene, J gene, D gene, CDR3 protein. The D gene is left open where the match is weak. Some rows mark clone size as missing; the rest say once, few, many or name a class of expanded clone.

clone_size: few; v_call: TRBV11-1; j_call: TRBJ1-6; d_call: NA; cdr3_aa: CASSLARTKDTKPGGGSPLHF
clone_size: few; v_call: TRBV27; j_call: NA; d_call: NA; cdr3_aa: CASKGEGRYEQYF
clone_size: NA; v_call: TRBV2; j_call: TRBJ2-1; d_call: NA; cdr3_aa: CASSPPEAYNEQFF
clone_size: NA; v_call: TRBV28; j_call: TRBJ2-7; d_call: TRBD1; cdr3_aa: CASSASGTGPYEQYF
clone_size: NA; v_call: TRBV9; j_call: TRBJ2-3; d_call: TRBD2; cdr3_aa: CASSAGRGGTDTQYF
clone_size: NA; v_call: TRBV20-1; j_call: NA; d_call: NA; cdr3_aa: CSARGDYPNEQFF
clone_size: few; v_call: TRBV2; j_call: NA; d_call: NA; cdr3_aa: CASSEGREQFF
clone_size: NA; v_call: TRBV11-2; j_call: TRBJ2-1; d_call: NA; cdr3_aa: CASKDRDNEQFF
clone_size: NA; v_call: TRBV7-9; j_call: NA; d_call: NA; cdr3_aa: CASSPPNEQFF
clone_size: NA; v_call: TRBV5-1; j_call: TRBJ2-6; d_call: NA; cdr3_aa: CASSWPPGGSKPGANVLTF
clone_size: many; v_call: TRBV7-8; j_call: TRBJ2-5; d_call: TRBD1; cdr3_aa: CASSRIVPGQQETQYF
clone_size: NA; v_call: TRBV9; j_call: NA; d_call: NA; cdr3_aa: CASGGEQFF
clone_size: NA; v_call: TRBV19; j_call: TRBJ2-5; d_call: TRBD2; cdr3_aa: CASSRAGSKETQYF
clone_size: few; v_call: TRBV30; j_call: TRBJ2-4; d_call: NA; cdr3_aa: CAWSAYLNQGAKNIQYF
clone_size: few; v_call: TRBV3-1; j_call: TRBJ1-2; d_call: NA; cdr3_aa: CASSLSRQRLYGYTF
clone_size: few; v_call: TRBV7-3; j_call: TRBJ2-7; d_call: NA; cdr3_aa: CASSPTDRSPYEQYF
clone_size: NA; v_call: TRBV20-1; j_call: TRBJ2-5; d_call: TRBD2; cdr3_aa: CSAGRGVGQETQYF
clone_size: few; v_call: TRBV30; j_call: TRBJ1-2; d_call: NA; cdr3_aa: CAWSVGSRGYTF
clone_size: NA; v_call: TRBV18; j_call: TRBJ2-1; d_call: NA; cdr3_aa: CASSHGGTGQKWSSYNEQFF
clone_size: few; v_call: TRBV5-1; j_call: TRBJ2-5; d_call: NA; cdr3_aa: CASSRTTGKNQETQYF
clone_size: NA; v_call: TRBV7-2; j_call: TRBJ2-3; d_call: TRBD2; cdr3_aa: CASSLASGGADTQYF
clone_size: NA; v_call: TRBV12-3/TRBV12-4; j_call: TRBJ2-1; d_call: NA; cdr3_aa: CASSLGKSSYNEQFF
clone_size: few; v_call: TRBV7-3; j_call: TRBJ2-2; d_call: TRBD1; cdr3_aa: CASSPRTGDTGELFF
clone_size: few; v_call: TRBV7-2; j_call: TRBJ2-5; d_call: NA; cdr3_aa: CASSLFGQEETQYF
clone_size: few; v_call: TRBV5-1; j_call: TRBJ2-5; d_call: NA; cdr3_aa: CASSLVSGWETQYF
clone_size: NA; v_call: TRBV28; j_call: TRBJ1-4; d_call: NA; cdr3_aa: CASSLGRGRGGKLFF
clone_size: NA; v_call: TRBV29-1; j_call: TRBJ1-3; d_call: NA; cdr3_aa: CSVEGFAGNTIYF
clone_size: few; v_call: TRBV11-2; j_call: TRBJ1-4; d_call: NA; cdr3_aa: CASSLAPWEKLFF